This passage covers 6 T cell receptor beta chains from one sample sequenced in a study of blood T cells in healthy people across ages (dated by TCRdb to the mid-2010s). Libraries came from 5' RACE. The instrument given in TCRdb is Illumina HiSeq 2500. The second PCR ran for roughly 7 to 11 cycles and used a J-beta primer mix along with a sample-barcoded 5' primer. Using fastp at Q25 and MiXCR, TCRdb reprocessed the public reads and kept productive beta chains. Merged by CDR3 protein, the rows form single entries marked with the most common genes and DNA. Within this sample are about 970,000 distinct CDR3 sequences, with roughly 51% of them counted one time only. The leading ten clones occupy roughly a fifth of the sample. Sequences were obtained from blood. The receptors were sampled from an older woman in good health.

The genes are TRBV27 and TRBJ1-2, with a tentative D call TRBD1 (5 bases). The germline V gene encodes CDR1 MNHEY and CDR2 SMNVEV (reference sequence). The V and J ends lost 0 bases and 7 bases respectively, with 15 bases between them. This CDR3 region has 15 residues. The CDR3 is CASSLSRWGDAGYTF. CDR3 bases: TGTGCCAGCAGTTTATCCAGGTGGGGGGATGCTGGCTACACCTTC.

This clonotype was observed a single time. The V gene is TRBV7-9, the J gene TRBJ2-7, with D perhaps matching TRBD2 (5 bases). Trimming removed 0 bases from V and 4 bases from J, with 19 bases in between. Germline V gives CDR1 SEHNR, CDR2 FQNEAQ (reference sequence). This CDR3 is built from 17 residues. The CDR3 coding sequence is TGTGCCAGCAGCTTAGCGTTCGGGTTACGGGAACGGTACGAGCAGTACTTC. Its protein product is CASSLAFGLRERYEQYF.

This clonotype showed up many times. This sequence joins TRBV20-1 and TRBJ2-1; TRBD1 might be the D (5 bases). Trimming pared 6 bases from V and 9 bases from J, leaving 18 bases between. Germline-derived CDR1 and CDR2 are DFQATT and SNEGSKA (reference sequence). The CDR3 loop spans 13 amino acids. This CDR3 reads CSASPDTPGEQFF. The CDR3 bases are TGCAGTGCCAGTCCGGACACCCCGGGTGAGCAGTTCTTC.

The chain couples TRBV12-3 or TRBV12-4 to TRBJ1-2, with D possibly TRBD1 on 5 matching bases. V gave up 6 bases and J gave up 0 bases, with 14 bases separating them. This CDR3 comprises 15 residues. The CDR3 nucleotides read TGTGCCAGCAGCCAACCGGGACTCCCTAACTATGGCTACACCTTC. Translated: CASSQPGLPNYGYTF.

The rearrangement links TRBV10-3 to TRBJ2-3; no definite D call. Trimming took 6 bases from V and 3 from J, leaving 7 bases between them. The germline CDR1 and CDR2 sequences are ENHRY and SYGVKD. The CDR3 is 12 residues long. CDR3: CAIRVRTDTQYF. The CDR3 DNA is TGTGCCATCAGGGTGAGAACAGATACGCAGTATTTT.

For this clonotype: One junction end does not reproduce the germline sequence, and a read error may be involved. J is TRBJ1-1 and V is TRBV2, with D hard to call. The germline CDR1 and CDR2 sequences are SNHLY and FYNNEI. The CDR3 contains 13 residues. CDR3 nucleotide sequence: TGTTCCAGCAGTGAGCCGGAGAACACTGAAGCTTTCTTT. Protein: CSSSEPENTEAFF.